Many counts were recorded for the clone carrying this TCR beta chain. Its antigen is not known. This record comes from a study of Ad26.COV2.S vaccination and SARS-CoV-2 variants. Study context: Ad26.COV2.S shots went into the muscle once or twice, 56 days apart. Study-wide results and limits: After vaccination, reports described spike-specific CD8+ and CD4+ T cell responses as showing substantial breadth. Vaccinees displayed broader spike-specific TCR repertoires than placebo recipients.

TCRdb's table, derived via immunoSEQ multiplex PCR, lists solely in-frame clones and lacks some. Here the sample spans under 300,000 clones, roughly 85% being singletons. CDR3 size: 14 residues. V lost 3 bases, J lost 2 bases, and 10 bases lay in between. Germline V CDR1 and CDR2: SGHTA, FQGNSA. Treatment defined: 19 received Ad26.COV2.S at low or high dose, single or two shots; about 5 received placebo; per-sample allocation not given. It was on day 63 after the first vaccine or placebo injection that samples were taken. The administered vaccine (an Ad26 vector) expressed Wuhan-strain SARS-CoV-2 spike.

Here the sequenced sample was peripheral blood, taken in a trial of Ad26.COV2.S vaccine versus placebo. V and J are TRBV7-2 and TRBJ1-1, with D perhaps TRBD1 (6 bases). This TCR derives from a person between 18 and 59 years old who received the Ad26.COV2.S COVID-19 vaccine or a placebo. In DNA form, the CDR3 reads TGTGCCAGCAGCTTCGGAGGGGGAAACACTGAAGCTTTCTTT. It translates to CASSFGGGNTEAFF.